The 27 T cell receptor beta chains in this list originate from one sample, sequenced in a study of shared clonotypes between healthy human individuals. Using immunoSEQ multiplex PCR, the repertoire was profiled, and TCRdb retains in-frame clones only, with some absent. The profile shows about 2.1 million clones, just under 95% of them singletons. CD45RO-negative cells were positively selected for CCR7, leaving out terminally differentiated effector memory CD45RA+ cells. Sequenced material: naive CD8+ T cells from PBMCs. The receptors come from a man aged 18 to 29 in good health. Some clones in this sample may be carry-over from other donors' samples.

The table lists this clone with a count of one. This sequence joins TRBV18 and TRBJ2-1; perhaps TRBD1 as D (5 bases). The CDR3 contains 15 residues. V lost 5 bases and J lost 8, with 19 bases in between. Germline CDR1 KGHSH, CDR2 LQKENI. The CDR3 DNA is TGTGCCAGCTCAAACGGTGACAGACCACTGGATGAGCAGTTCTTC. Protein sequence: CASSNGDRPLDEQFF. Drawing the rest from reference TRBV18 and TRBJ2-1, the complete variable domain is NAGVMQNPRHLVRRRGQEARLRCSPMKGHSHVYWYRQLPEEGLKFMVYLQKENIIDESGMPKERFSAEFPKEGPSILRIQQVVRGDSAAYFCASSNGDRPLDEQFFGPGTRLTVL.

The V gene is TRBV6-1, the J gene TRBJ1-5; TRBD1 agrees at 7 bases. Germline V CDR1 and CDR2: MNHNS, SASEGT. The V segment lost 2 bases and the J segment 2 bases; nucleotides outside the gene matches: 6. This CDR3 comprises 16 residues. The chain's CDR3 is CASSETYRGGNQPQHF. The CDR3 nucleotides read TGTGCCAGCAGTGAAACGTACAGGGGAGGCAATCAGCCCCAGCATTTT.

V gene TRBV29-1 combines with J gene TRBJ1-1; the match to TRBD1 covers 7 bases. Trimming at V came to 3 bases and at J to 3 bases, leaving 16 bases not matched to a gene. The CDR3 spans 17 residues. In germline, CDR1 is SQVTM, CDR2 ANQGSEA. CDR3 DNA: TGCAGCGTTGATTCCCAGGGGGTTTGGGCGTCGGACACTGAAGCTTTCTTT. Translation: CSVDSQGVWASDTEAFF.

About this clone itself: Other nucleotide sequences from this sample produce the same CDR3. V gene TRBV5-4 combines with J gene TRBJ2-7; D gene unclear. This CDR3 spans 11 amino acids. The germline CDR1 and CDR2 sequences are SGHNT and YYREEE (reference sequence). V lost 0 bases and J lost 6, with 4 bases in between. In DNA, the CDR3 is TGTGCCAGCAGCTTGGGGCTCGAGCAGTACTTC. This sequence encodes CASSLGLEQYF.

The chain couples TRBV9 to TRBJ2-7; perhaps D is TRBD1 or TRBD2 (5 bases each). CDR1 and CDR2 (germline): SGDLS, YYNGEE. This CDR3 is 18 amino acids long. With 4 bases removed from V and 0 bases from J, the gap between germline ends came to 23 bases. CDR3 sequence: CASSPRYYEGRGSYEQYF. Written as DNA, the CDR3 is TGTGCCAGCAGCCCCCGATATTACGAGGGACGGGGCTCCTACGAGCAGTACTTC.

The CDR3: CASSFSFAEGVPYEQYF. The CDR3 region has the DNA TGTGCCAGCAGCTTTAGTTTTGCGGAGGGGGTCCCCTACGAGCAGTACTTC. The genes are TRBV5-6 and TRBJ2-7; D might be TRBD1 or TRBD2, each matching 6 bases. With 2 bases removed from V and 2 bases from J, the gap between germline ends came to 20 bases. This CDR3 region has 17 residues. Germline values: CDR1 SGHDT, CDR2 YYEEEE.

The chain carries TRBV27 and TRBJ2-1; D remains ambiguous. CDR1 is MNHEY, CDR2 SMNVEV, per germline (reference sequence). Trimming left V 8 bases short and J 9 bases short, with 8 bases between. The CDR3 has 10 amino acids. As DNA, the CDR3 is TGTGCCAGCGGACGTGCTGAGCAGTTCTTC. Encoded protein: CASGRAEQFF.

This sequence joins TRBV15 and TRBJ1-3; D is undetermined. V was cut by 1 base and J by 0 bases, with 7 bases left in between. CDR1 and CDR2 from the germline V gene are LNHNV and YYDKDF (reference sequence). The CDR3 has 15 amino acids. The CDR3 nucleotides read TGTGCCACCAGCAGAGCAGGAAACTCTGGAAACACCATATATTTT. Its protein product is CATSRAGNSGNTIYF.

The chain has TRBV4-3 and TRBJ2-7, with 11 bases aligning to TRBD1. Per germline, CDR1 LGHNA and CDR2 YSLEER. This CDR3 is built from 14 residues. Losses at the gene ends were 4 bases for V and 4 bases for J; bases not matched to a gene: 3. The CDR3 sequence is CASSRGTGGYEQYF. CDR3 DNA: TGCGCCAGCAGCCGTGGGACAGGGGGGTACGAGCAGTACTTC.

The chain employs TRBV4-1 and TRBJ2-2; D is unclear. The CDR3 length is 17 residues. Trimming left V 0 bases short and J 2 bases short, with 13 bases between. CDR1 MGHRA and CDR2 YSYEKL come from the germline V gene. CDR3 sequence (DNA): TGCGCCAGCAGCCAAGATTGGGTGGACCTTAACACCGGGGAGCTGTTTTTT. Translating it yields CASSQDWVDLNTGELFF.

The chain carries TRBV4-3 and TRBJ2-1; D might be TRBD2 (5 bases). Germline CDR1 is LGHNA and CDR2 is YSLEER. The V end lost 5 bases, the J end lost 8 bases, and 19 bases lay between the germline ends. This CDR3 comprises 15 residues. CDR3 sequence: CASSARGSVYDEQFF. CDR3 coding DNA: TGCGCCAGCAGCGCACGAGGGTCCGTATATGATGAGCAGTTCTTC.

This clone was seen a single time. CDR3 residues: CETPFGEVNEQYF. The CDR3 DNA reads TGTGAAACTCCTTTTGGGGAGGTCAACGAGCAGTACTTC. The chain couples TRBV28 to TRBJ2-7; TRBD2 might be the D (6 bases). CDR1 and CDR2 from the germline V gene are MDHEN and SYDVKM. This CDR3 has 13 residues.

The genes are TRBV9 and TRBJ2-7; possibly TRBD2 for D (6 bases). Germline assignment: CDR1 SGDLS and CDR2 YYNGEE. V was cut by 0 bases and J by 1 base, with 11 bases left in between. The CDR3 contains 15 residues. The CDR3 region has the DNA TGTGCCAGCAGCGTAGGGCCTAGCGCTTCCTACGAGCAGTACTTC. This encodes CASSVGPSASYEQYF.

The chain has TRBV19 and TRBJ2-2, with D maybe TRBD2 (5 bases). Trimming took 7 bases from V and 4 from J, leaving 19 bases between them. This CDR3 is 16 amino acids long. Germline V gene lookup returns CDR1 LNHDA and CDR2 SQIVND (reference sequence). CDR3 region: CASNELAGDITGELFF. Written as DNA, the CDR3 is TGTGCCAGTAATGAATTGGCGGGTGATATCACCGGGGAGCTGTTTTTT.

J is TRBJ1-3 and V is TRBV7-2; D call uncertain. This CDR3 has 13 residues. CDR1 SGHTA and CDR2 FQGNSA come from the germline V gene. V gave up 5 bases and J gave up 8 bases, with 13 bases separating them. CDR3: CASSPSTYDTIYF. CDR3 DNA: TGTGCCAGCAGCCCATCGACATATGACACCATATATTTT.

This clone turned up a few times. Other nucleotide sequences from this sample produce the same CDR3. The V and J genes are TRBV6-1 and TRBJ1-2; 7 bases fit TRBD1. The CDR3 length is 15 residues. Germline loops: CDR1 MNHNS, CDR2 SASEGT. V lost 0 bases and J lost 1; bases outside the gene matches: 2. CDR3 in amino acids: CASSEARGLNYGYTF. DNA of the CDR3: TGTGCCAGCAGTGAAGCGAGGGGGCTTAACTATGGCTACACCTTC.

The chain recombines TRBV30 with TRBJ2-4; no clear D gene. This CDR3 has 12 amino acids. The V gene's germline CDR1 is GTSNPN and CDR2 SVGIG (reference sequence). The V gene lost 4 bases and the J gene lost 3 bases, with 7 bases spanning the gap. The CDR3 protein is CAWTGFKNIQYF. The CDR3 DNA reads as TGTGCCTGGACAGGTTTCAAAAACATTCAGTACTTC.

The CDR3 is CASKSGVNTEAFF. DNA for the CDR3: TGTGCCAGCAAATCCGGCGTGAACACTGAAGCTTTCTTT. V is TRBV6-5 and J is TRBJ1-1, with unresolved D. This CDR3 is built from 13 residues. The ends were cut back, 7 bases at V and 0 bases at J, with 9 bases in the middle. The germline V gene encodes CDR1 MNHEY and CDR2 SVGAGI.

The rearrangement joins TRBV6-1 to TRBJ2-1, with D unresolved. Per germline, CDR1 MNHNS and CDR2 SASEGT. This CDR3 region has 14 residues. Trimming shortened V by 3 bases and J by 7 bases, and 13 bases separated the two germline ends. The CDR3 coding sequence is TGTGCCAGCAGTGACTCGGCCGATTGGAATGAGCAGTTCTTC. This encodes CASSDSADWNEQFF.

The V and J genes are TRBV10-1 and TRBJ2-3; D remains ambiguous. The CDR3 runs to 14 residues. Germline V CDR1 and CDR2: WNHNN, SYGVQD (reference sequence). The V and J ends lost 5 bases and 2 bases respectively, with 11 bases between them. In DNA, the CDR3 is TGCGCCAGCAGTAGAGCGTTTTTCACAGATACGCAGTATTTT. Protein: CASSRAFFTDTQYF.

The chain couples TRBV9 to TRBJ2-2; no firm D call. CDR1 and CDR2 (germline): SGDLS, YYNGEE. The V end was cut by 4 bases, the J end by 0 bases, with 19 bases between. The CDR3 sequence is 18 residues long. For the CDR3, the DNA is TGTGCCAGCAGCTGGGAAGTCGGACCCCGACCGAACACCGGGGAGCTGTTTTTT. As protein: CASSWEVGPRPNTGELFF.

This chain links TRBV9 with TRBJ2-7; D is ambiguous. The length of the CDR3 is 14 residues. Germline V gives CDR1 SGDLS, CDR2 YYNGEE. Between the trimmed V and J ends, which lost 3 bases and 4 bases, there was a span of 14 bases. In DNA form, the CDR3 reads TGTGCCAGCAGCGCCACTGGAGATCCGTACGAGCAGTACTTC. Protein product: CASSATGDPYEQYF.

The chain joins TRBV11-1 to TRBJ2-7; 9 bases align to TRBD2. V dropped 7 bases and J dropped 7; count of bases not matched to a gene: 14. The CDR3 totals 15 residues. CDR1 and CDR2 from the germline V gene are SGHAT and FQDESV (reference sequence). In DNA, the CDR3 is TGTGCCAGCACGGTGCGAGATAGCGGGAGTGGAGAGCAGTACTTC. Protein product: CASTVRDSGSGEQYF.

This chain links TRBV7-9 with TRBJ1-5, with D tentatively TRBD1 (6 bases). The CDR3 spans 14 residues. CDR1 SEHNR and CDR2 FQNEAQ come from the germline V gene (reference sequence). V was shortened by 5 bases and J by 3 bases, with 11 bases between the two germline ends. DNA for the CDR3: TGTGCCAGCAGCGACGGACAGTCCAATCAGCCCCAGCATTTT. This codes for CASSDGQSNQPQHF.

The chain employs TRBV21-1 and TRBJ1-2; TRBD1, the D gene given by the table, was not confirmed from the DNA. TRBV21-1 is designated a pseudogene. This CDR3 is built from 16 residues. This chain's CDR3 is CASSSRDRGCNYGYTF. CDR3 in DNA: TGTGCCAGCAGCAGCCGGGACAGGGGGTGTAACTATGGCTACACCTTC.

The rearrangement joins TRBV13 to TRBJ2-7; 8 bases align to TRBD2. Germline V gene lookup returns CDR1 PRHDT and CDR2 FYEKMQ (reference sequence). The CDR3 runs to 17 residues. The junction had 12 bases not matched to a gene; V was cut back by 4 bases and J by 1 base. Here the CDR3 DNA reads TGTGCCAGCAGCTCCCGGGGGCTAGCGGGCCTTTCCTACGAGCAGTACTTC. It encodes CASSSRGLAGLSYEQYF.

The genes are TRBV27 and TRBJ1-5; 7 nucleotides match TRBD1. V was pared by 6 bases and J by 8 bases, with 13 bases of the junction left unmatched. The germline V gene has CDR1 MNHEY and CDR2 SMNVEV (reference sequence). This CDR3 has 15 amino acids. CDR3 nucleotides: TGTGCCAGCAGAACCTATCAGGGGGTAGTGGAGCCCCAGCATTTT. Protein: CASRTYQGVVEPQHF.